This section outlines one T cell receptor (beta chain) sequence together with its context. V lost 1 base to trimming and J lost 8 bases, with 15 bases between them. Germline V CDR1 and CDR2: MNHNS, SASEGT. The CDR3 is 15 residues long. In the original processing: The authors estimated nucleated cell counts from reference gene primer amplification. Clones were read by immunoSEQ multiplex PCR, and TCRdb kept only the in-frame ones, dropping some. V and J calls and clone size are copied from that table; D and trimming were computed from the DNA. The sample contains nearly 15,000 clones, roughly three quarters of which appear only once. These data are taken from a study of blood T cell repertoires in COVID-19. Across the whole study: Sites across the United States, Italy and Spain contributed samples from acute and convalescent COVID-19. From T cells, B-cell-depleted T cells, or PBMCs came the material, which was cDNA or gDNA.

The chain couples TRBV6-1 to TRBJ2-1; D may be TRBD1 (6 bases). Sequenced sample: peripheral blood. The receptor was isolated from a man aged 55 to 70 with acute or convalescent COVID-19. This CDR3 is CASSEGRGTLHEQFF. CDR3 in DNA: TGTGCCAGCAGTGAAGGCAGGGGAACCCTACATGAGCAGTTCTTC.